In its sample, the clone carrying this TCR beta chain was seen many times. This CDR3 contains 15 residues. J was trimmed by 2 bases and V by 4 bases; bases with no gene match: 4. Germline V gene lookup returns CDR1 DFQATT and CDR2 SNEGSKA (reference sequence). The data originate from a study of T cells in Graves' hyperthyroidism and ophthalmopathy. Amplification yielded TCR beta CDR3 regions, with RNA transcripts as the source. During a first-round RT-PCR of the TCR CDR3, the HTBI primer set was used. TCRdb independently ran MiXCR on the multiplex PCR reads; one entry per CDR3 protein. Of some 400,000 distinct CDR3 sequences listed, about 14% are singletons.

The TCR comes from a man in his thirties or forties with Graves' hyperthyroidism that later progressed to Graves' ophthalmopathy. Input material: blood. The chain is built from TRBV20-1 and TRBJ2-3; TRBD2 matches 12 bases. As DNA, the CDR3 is TGCAGTGCTACGCGACTAGCGGGGGCCACAGATACGCAGTATTTT. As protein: CSATRLAGATDTQYF.